A selection of T cell receptor beta chains follows, all from one sample in a study of CD8 T cells in Susac syndrome. TCRdb fed the immunoSEQ multiplex PCR reads into MiXCR, producing one record per CDR3 protein. The sample lists about 200,000 distinct CDR3 sequences; approximately 95% were seen once. The sample taken for sequencing was CD4+ T cells from PBMCs. The receptor set was obtained from a human donor in good health. The CDR3 runs from the conserved cysteine through the conserved F or W. D genes are given only for firm matches. For some rows the clone size is stated as once, few or many, or as a class when expanded; others skip it.

j_gene	d_gene	abundance	v_gene	CDR3nt	CDR3aa
TRBJ2-1	TRBD2	NA	TRBV4-1	TGCGCCAGCAGTCAGAGGACTAGCGGCCAGAGGAATGAGCAGTTCTTC	CASSQRTSGQRNEQFF
TRBJ1-5	NA	NA	TRBV20-1	TGCAGTGGTGCAGGGGAGGATCAGCCCCAGCATTTT	CSGAGEDQPQHF
TRBJ1-6	TRBD1	NA	TRBV6-5	TGTGCCAGCATGGCAGGGGGCTATAATTCACCCCTCCACTTT	CASMAGGYNSPLHF
TRBJ2-2	TRBD2	NA	TRBV12-3/TRBV12-4	TGTGCCAGCAGTCGGACTAGCGCGGTAGGGGAGCTGTTTTTT	CASSRTSAVGELFF
TRBJ2-2	TRBD2	NA	TRBV11-1	TGTGCCAGCAGCTTCGGGGGGAGGTCGGCCGGGGAGCTGTTTTTT	CASSFGGRSAGELFF
TRBJ2-5	NA	NA	TRBV20-1	TGCAGTGCTCCTCCCAGGGAGGAGACCCAGTACTTC	CSAPPREETQYF
TRBJ2-7	NA	NA	TRBV11-2	TGTGCCAGCAGCCCCCACCCTCGTCGGCAGTACTTC	CASSPHPRRQYF
TRBJ2-1	TRBD2	NA	TRBV29-1	TGCAGCGCCCTCCTGAAGCCTCTAGCGGGGGGGCCCTACAATGAGCAGTTCTTC	CSALLKPLAGGPYNEQFF
TRBJ2-1	NA	once	TRBV25-1	TGTGCCAGCAGTGAATTCGCCCGGGATGAGCAGTTCTTC	CASSEFARDEQFF
TRBJ2-7	TRBD1	NA	TRBV6-5	TGTGCCAGCAGTTCCGACAGGGTTGGGTCCTACGAGCAGTACTTC	CASSSDRVGSYEQYF
TRBJ1-4	NA	NA	TRBV4-3	TGCGCCAGCAGCCCGACCGGAGGGAGAGGTGACGAAAAACTGTTTTTT	CASSPTGGRGDEKLFF
TRBJ2-1	NA	NA	TRBV28	TGTGCCAGTCCCTCGCTTGATGAGCAGTTCTTC	CASPSLDEQFF
TRBJ2-1	NA	NA	TRBV28	TGTGCCAGCAGTTTCCCGGGCTCGAGCTCCTACAATGAGCAGTTCTTC	CASSFPGSSSYNEQFF
TRBJ2-3	NA	NA	TRBV20-1	TGCAGTGCTTCGCCCCCTGGGGTCACTACAAACACAGATACGCAGTATTTT	CSASPPGVTTNTDTQYF
TRBJ1-1	NA	few	TRBV29-1	TGCAGCGTTGAACGGGGGGGGTTGAACACTGAAGCTTTCTTT	CSVERGGLNTEAFF
TRBJ2-3	NA	few	TRBV12-3/TRBV12-4	TGTGCCAGCAGTCGGACCGTTAGCACAGATACGCAGTATTTT	CASSRTVSTDTQYF
TRBJ2-1	NA	NA	TRBV6-5	TGTGCCAGCGCATGGAGGAATGAGCAGTTCTTC	CASAWRNEQFF
TRBJ2-3	TRBD1	NA	TRBV7-2	TGTGCCAGCAGAAGTCGGGGACAGACCAACACAGATACGCAGTATTTT	CASRSRGQTNTDTQYF
TRBJ1-5	TRBD1	NA	TRBV5-1	TGCGCCAGCAGCCCGACAGGGTGGAATCAGCCCCAGCATTTT	CASSPTGWNQPQHF
TRBJ2-5	NA	NA	TRBV6-1	TGTGCCAGCAGTGCCGGACGGGCCCAAGAGACCCAGTACTTC	CASSAGRAQETQYF
TRBJ2-2	NA	NA	TRBV24-1	TGTGCCACCAGTGATATAACAAACGGGGAGCTGTTTTTT	CATSDITNGELFF
TRBJ1-1	NA	once	TRBV29-1	TGCAGCGTTTGGGGGGTGAACACTGAAGCTTTCTTT	CSVWGVNTEAFF
TRBJ2-5	NA	NA	TRBV20-1	TGCAGTGCTAGCGGGGACCAAGAGACCCAGTACTTC	CSASGDQETQYF
TRBJ2-5	TRBD2	NA	TRBV7-7	TGTGCCAGCAGCCGCACCGGGGGAGGGGAGACCCAGTACTTC	CASSRTGGGETQYF
TRBJ2-5	NA	NA	TRBV9	TGTGCCAGCAGCGTACCAGGGGGAGGCGAGACCCAGTACTTC	CASSVPGGGETQYF
TRBJ2-5	NA	NA	TRBV28	TGTGCCAGCAGTAAGCAAGAGACCCAGTACTTC	CASSKQETQYF